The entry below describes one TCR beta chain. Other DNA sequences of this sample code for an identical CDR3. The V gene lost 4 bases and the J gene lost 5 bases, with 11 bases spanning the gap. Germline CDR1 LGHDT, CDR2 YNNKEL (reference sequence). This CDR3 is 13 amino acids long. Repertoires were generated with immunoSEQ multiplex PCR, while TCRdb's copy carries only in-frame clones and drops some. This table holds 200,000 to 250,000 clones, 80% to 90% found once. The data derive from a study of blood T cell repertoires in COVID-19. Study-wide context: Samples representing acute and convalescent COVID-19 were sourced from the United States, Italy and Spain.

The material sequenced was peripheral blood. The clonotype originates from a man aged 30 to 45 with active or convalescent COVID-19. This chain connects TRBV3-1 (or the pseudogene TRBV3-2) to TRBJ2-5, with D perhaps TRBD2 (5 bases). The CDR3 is CASSPLRGETQYF. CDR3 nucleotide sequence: TGTGCCAGCAGCCCCCTGCGCGGGGAGACCCAGTACTTC.